This T cell receptor (beta chain) was recovered during a study of tumor and adjacent non-tumor tissue in lung cancer. Study as a whole: Patients comprised 12 adenocarcinoma, 2 squamous cell carcinoma and 1 small cell lung cancer. Each sample yielded approximately 4 million productive TCRbeta reads on average.

Comment on this clonotype: Its specificity is not known. A junction end diverges from the germline sequence, so it may reflect a read error.

From germline, CDR1 is SQVTM and CDR2 ANQGSEA. The CDR3 covers 14 residues. The library came from three nested PCR rounds adapted from ARM-PCR protocols. TCRdb used MiXCR to reprocess the multiplex PCR reads, holding one entry per CDR3 protein. The sample carries tens of thousands of distinct CDR3 sequences, roughly 60% recorded once. Study-level points and caveats: Tumor tissue had significantly higher TCR diversity than normal lung. Tumor repertoires had a smaller top 100 clone share than normal lung.

The template was RNA from unsorted bulk tissue. More than 3 cm separated this lung sample from the edge of the tumor. The sequence was collected from a woman aged 40-49 years with non-small cell lung cancer. V and J are TRBV29-1 and TRBJ2-2, with D possibly being TRBD2 (5 bases). Sequenced: distant non-tumor lung tissue. CDR3 DNA sequence: TGCAGCGGAACAGTGGGGAGATACACCGGGGAGCTGTTGTTT. Its translation: CSGTVGRYTGELLF.